This T cell receptor beta chain was retrieved from a study of blood T cell repertoires in COVID-19. For the study at large: The origin of the acute and convalescent COVID-19 samples was the United States, Italy and Spain. The cDNA or gDNA used as material had been derived from T cells, B-cell-depleted T cells, or PBMCs.

Trimming took off 1 base at V and 4 bases at J, with 10 bases between the two ends. Germline lookup yields CDR1 SGHTA and CDR2 FQGNSA. CDR3 length: 14 residues. Authors' data handling: Researchers report that nucleated cell counts were estimated from reference gene primer amplification. Clones were read by immunoSEQ multiplex PCR, and TCRdb kept only the in-frame ones, dropping some. The DNA gave D and trimming, while V, J and clone size come from that table. In the table there are about 150,000 clones, 87% of which are singletons. Sequenced: peripheral blood. The sequence was obtained from a woman aged 55-75 years with active or convalescent COVID-19. This sequence joins TRBV7-2 and TRBJ1-2; D remains ambiguous. As DNA, the CDR3 is TGTGCCAGCAGCTTAGTGGCCAGGTTCTATGGCTACACCTTC. This codes for CASSLVARFYGYTF.